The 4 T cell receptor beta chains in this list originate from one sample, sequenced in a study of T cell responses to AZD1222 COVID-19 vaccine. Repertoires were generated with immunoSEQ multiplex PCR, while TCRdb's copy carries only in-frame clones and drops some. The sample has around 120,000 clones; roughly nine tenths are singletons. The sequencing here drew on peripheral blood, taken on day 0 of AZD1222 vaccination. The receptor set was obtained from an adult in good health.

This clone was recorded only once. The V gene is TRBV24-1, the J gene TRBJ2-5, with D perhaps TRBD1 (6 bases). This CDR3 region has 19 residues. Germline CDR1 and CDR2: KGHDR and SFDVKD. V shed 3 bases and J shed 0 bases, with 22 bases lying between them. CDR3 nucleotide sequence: TGTGCCACCAGTGATAATACTCCCACAGGGATTAGGTACCAAGAGACCCAGTACTTC. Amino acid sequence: CATSDNTPTGIRYQETQYF.

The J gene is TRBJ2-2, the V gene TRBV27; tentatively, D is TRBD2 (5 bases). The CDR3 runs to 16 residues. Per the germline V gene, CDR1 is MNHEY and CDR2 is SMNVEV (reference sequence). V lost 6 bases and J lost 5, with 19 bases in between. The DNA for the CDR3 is TGTGCCAGCAGCTCCTTTACGGGTCGGGATACCGGGGAGCTGTTTTTT. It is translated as CASSSFTGRDTGELFF.

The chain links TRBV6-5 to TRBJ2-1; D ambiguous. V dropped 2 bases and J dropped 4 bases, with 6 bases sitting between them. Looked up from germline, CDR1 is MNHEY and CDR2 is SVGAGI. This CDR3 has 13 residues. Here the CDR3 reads CASSYEGYNEQFF. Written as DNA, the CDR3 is TGTGCCAGCAGTTACGAAGGTTACAATGAGCAGTTCTTC.

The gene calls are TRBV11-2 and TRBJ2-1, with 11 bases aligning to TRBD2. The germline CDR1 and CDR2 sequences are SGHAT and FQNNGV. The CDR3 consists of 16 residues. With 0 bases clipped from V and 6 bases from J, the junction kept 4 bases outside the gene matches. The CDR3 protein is CASSLEGTSGINEQFF. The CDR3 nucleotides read TGTGCCAGCAGCTTAGAAGGGACTAGCGGCATCAATGAGCAGTTCTTC.